Following are 19 T cell receptor beta chains from one sample sequenced in a study of cytomegalovirus exposure and HLA in healthy donors. PCR employed 60 Vbeta and 13 Jbeta primers. The table came from immunoSEQ multiplex PCR; TCRdb's copy has only in-frame clones and leaves some out. The sample's table shows fewer than 85,000 clones. Sequenced: PBMCs. The source of these receptors is a man in his fifties in good health and CMV-seropositive.

J is TRBJ2-1 and V is TRBV2; D unclear. V was cut by 1 base and J by 9 bases, with 10 bases left in between. Germline CDR1 reads SNHLY; CDR2 reads FYNNEI. CDR3 length: 13 amino acids. The CDR3 loop is CASSEGARAEQFF. CDR3 sequence (DNA): TGTGCCAGCAGTGAAGGGGCCCGCGCTGAGCAGTTCTTC.

The V call is TRBV19, the J call TRBJ1-1, with D maybe TRBD1 (5 bases). Trimming removed 8 bases at V and 1 base at J, with 14 bases between. CDR3 length: 14 residues. Germline assignment: CDR1 LNHDA and CDR2 SQIVND (reference sequence). The CDR3 coding sequence is TGTGCCAGTTTTGCGACAGTCAGGAACACTGAAGCTTTCTTT. The encoded protein is CASFATVRNTEAFF.

CDR3 loop: CAWSKAGGYNEQFF. The CDR3 DNA is TGTGCCTGGAGTAAAGCGGGGGGGTACAATGAGCAGTTCTTC. This chain connects TRBV30 to TRBJ2-1; 10 bases agree with TRBD2. Germline V gives CDR1 GTSNPN, CDR2 SVGIG (reference sequence). CDR3 length: 14 residues. V lost 2 bases, J lost 4 bases, and 2 bases stayed unmatched.

The chain carries TRBV19 and TRBJ2-1; TRBD2 agrees at 9 bases. This CDR3 has 16 residues. With V trimmed by 5 bases and J by 0 bases, 5 bases remained unmatched. CDR1 LNHDA and CDR2 SQIVND come from the germline V gene (reference sequence). This CDR3 is CASSPIAGASYNEQFF. CDR3 nucleotide sequence: TGTGCCAGTAGTCCAATAGCGGGAGCCTCCTACAATGAGCAGTTCTTC. Together with reference TRBV19 and TRBJ2-1, the CDR3 gives the full variable domain: DGGITQSPKYLFRKEGQNVTLSCEQNLNHDAMYWYRQDPGQGLRLIYYSQIVNDFQKGDIAEGYSVSREKKESFPLTVTSAQKNPTAFYLCASSPIAGASYNEQFFGPGTRLTVL.

As to this clone: Other DNA sequences in the same sample also yield this CDR3. The chain couples TRBV5-1 to TRBJ2-4, with 7 bases fitting TRBD2. The CDR3 totals 14 residues. Germline trimming cut 0 bases from V and 7 bases from J; bases unmatched to any gene: 4. Germline V gene lookup returns CDR1 SGHRS and CDR2 YFSETQ. CDR3 sequence reads: CASSLAGGENIQYF. CDR3 DNA sequence: TGCGCCAGCAGCTTGGCGGGAGGTGAGAACATTCAGTACTTC.

The rearrangement links TRBV6-6 to TRBJ1-1; 9 positions match TRBD1. From germline, CDR1 is MNHNY and CDR2 SVGAGI (reference sequence). Trimming took 0 bases from V and 10 from J; bases not matched to a gene: 6. The CDR3 sequence is 14 residues long. CDR3 in amino acids: CASSYSEDRGAAFF. The CDR3 DNA follows: TGTGCCAGCAGTTACTCCGAGGACAGGGGAGCAGCTTTCTTT.

V and J are TRBV5-1 and TRBJ2-6, with 7 bases identical to TRBD1. Losses at the gene ends were 1 base for V and 2 bases for J; bases not matched to a gene: 6. Germline CDR1 and CDR2: SGHRS and YFSETQ. This CDR3 has 17 residues. CDR3 DNA: TGCGCCAGCAGCTTGACTACCCAGGGGGCTGGGGCCAACGTCCTGACTTTC. Protein product: CASSLTTQGAGANVLTF.

J is TRBJ2-4 and V is TRBV5-6, with 7 bases fitting TRBD1. After removal of 3 bases from V and 0 bases from J, the junction contained 3 bases not matched to a gene. From germline, CDR1 is SGHDT and CDR2 YYEEEE. This CDR3 is 15 amino acids long. In DNA form, the CDR3 reads TGTGCCAGCAGCTGGGGACAGCTAGCCAAAAACATTCAGTACTTC. Residues: CASSWGQLAKNIQYF.

V gene TRBV7-2 combines with J gene TRBJ2-1; 8 bases are shared with TRBD1. J was trimmed by 10 bases and V by 1 base; bases with no gene match: 3. Germline loops: CDR1 SGHTA, CDR2 FQGNSA. The length of the CDR3 is 13 residues. CDR3 coding DNA: TGTGCCAGCAGCTTAGAAAGGACAGGGGAGCAGTTCTTC. Its translation is CASSLERTGEQFF.

The rearrangement links TRBV18 to TRBJ1-4; 8 bases fit TRBD1. Germline V gives CDR1 KGHSH, CDR2 LQKENI. The CDR3 consists of 16 residues. Germline trimming cut 0 bases from V and 3 bases from J; bases unmatched to any gene: 3. CDR3 sequence: CASSPPHRGANEKLFF. CDR3 in DNA: TGTGCCAGCTCACCACCGCACAGGGGGGCTAATGAAAAACTGTTTTTT.

The rearrangement uses TRBV7-9 and TRBJ2-7; a weak D match, TRBD2 (6 bases). CDR1 and CDR2 (germline): SEHNR, FQNEAQ (reference sequence). V gave up 2 bases and J gave up 7 bases, with 24 bases separating them. This CDR3 has 17 amino acids. The CDR3 spells CASSLIRPTGAEEEQYF. In DNA, the CDR3 is TGTGCCAGCAGCTTAATCCGCCCTACGGGAGCCGAGGAGGAGCAGTACTTC.

V and J are TRBV29-1 and TRBJ2-2; D is undetermined. Trimming took 4 bases from V and 6 from J, leaving 9 bases between them. From germline, CDR1 is SQVTM and CDR2 ANQGSEA. This CDR3 comprises 12 residues. The CDR3 here is CSVVIWPGELFF. Written as DNA, the CDR3 is TGCAGCGTTGTTATCTGGCCCGGGGAGCTGTTTTTT.

This chain joins TRBV6-5 and TRBJ1-1; D might be TRBD1 (5 bases). The V gene lost 0 bases and the J gene lost 3 bases, with 11 bases spanning the gap. This CDR3 has 15 amino acids. Germline lookup yields CDR1 MNHEY and CDR2 SVGAGI. CDR3 loop: CASSYSGPYYTEAFF. CDR3 sequence (DNA): TGTGCCAGCAGTTACTCGGGGCCATACTACACTGAAGCTTTCTTT.

The chain has TRBV10-1 and TRBJ2-3; 7 nucleotides match TRBD1. J gave up 3 bases and V 5 bases, and 5 bases lay outside the gene matches. The CDR3 spans 14 residues. Germline V gene sequence: CDR1 WNHNN, CDR2 SYGVQD (reference sequence). In DNA form, the CDR3 reads TGCGCCAGCAGTCCAGGGGGACGGACAGATACGCAGTATTTT. Translating it yields CASSPGGRTDTQYF.

CDR3 sequence: CASSPRQENTEAFF. In DNA, the CDR3 is TGCGCCAGCAGCCCTCGACAGGAGAACACTGAAGCTTTCTTT. The rearrangement links TRBV5-1 to TRBJ1-1, with D possibly being TRBD1 (6 bases). CDR3 length: 14 amino acids. Germline V lookup: CDR1 SGHRS, CDR2 YFSETQ. The V gene lost 4 bases and the J gene lost 1 base, with 11 bases spanning the gap.

This sequence joins TRBV9 and TRBJ1-1; D ambiguous. Germline assignment: CDR1 SGDLS and CDR2 YYNGEE. V shed 7 bases and J shed 1 base, with 8 bases lying between them. The CDR3 sequence is 12 residues long. CDR3 DNA: TGTGCCAGCCAGGCCGCGAACACTGAAGCTTTCTTT. This gives the protein CASQAANTEAFF.

The chain couples TRBV9 to TRBJ2-4, with 7 bases fitting TRBD1. The CDR3 has 14 residues. Germline assignment: CDR1 SGDLS and CDR2 YYNGEE. With V trimmed by 3 bases and J by 10 bases, 10 bases remained unmatched. The CDR3 DNA sequence: TGTGCCAGCAGCGGGACAGGATTTTCGGGGATTCAGTACTTC. Its translation is CASSGTGFSGIQYF.

This chain connects TRBV5-6 to TRBJ1-5; the D gene is possibly TRBD1 (6 bases). Trimming took off 1 base at V and 1 base at J, with 9 bases between the two ends. Germline V gene sequence: CDR1 SGHDT, CDR2 YYEEEE. There are 15 residues in the CDR3. CDR3 DNA sequence: TGTGCCAGCAGCTTGAGGACAGCCAGCAATCAGCCCCAGCATTTT. Its protein product is CASSLRTASNQPQHF. The variable domain in full, completed from reference TRBV5-6 and TRBJ1-5, reads DAGVTQSPTHLIKTRGQQVTLRCSPKSGHDTVSWYQQALGQGPQFIFQYYEEEERQRGNFPDRFSGHQFPNYSSELNVNALLLGDSALYLCASSLRTASNQPQHFGDGTRLSIL.

The CDR3 coding sequence is TGTGCCAGCAGCATCGGTAGTACTGGGGCCAACGTCCTGACTTTC. Translated, it gives CASSIGSTGANVLTF. The chain couples TRBV6-4 to TRBJ2-6; no definite D call. The V and J ends lost 6 bases and 2 bases respectively, with 11 bases between them. This CDR3 spans 15 amino acids. Looked up from germline, CDR1 is MRHNA and CDR2 is SNTAGT.